This T cell receptor (beta chain) was identified in a study of T cell repertoires in cytomegalovirus infection. At the level of the study: Both a matching HLA type and CMV infection were indicated by public TCR beta signatures.

Study-wide results and caveats: It was HLA-C-restricted CMV-specific TCR beta clonotypes that dominated the response ex vivo. CMV carriers having the relevant HLA were flagged by cumulative public TCR beta family frequency.

The CDR3 is 14 residues long. Germline V gene lookup returns CDR1 MNHNS and CDR2 SASEGT. The V gene lost 6 bases and the J gene lost 0 bases, with 8 bases spanning the gap. TCRdb used MiXCR to reprocess the reads, holding one entry per CDR3 protein. The table includes about 310,000 distinct CDR3 sequences, 15% to 20% detected once. With regard to this clonotype: As yet, its antigen is unknown.

Material: PBMCs. The sequence was collected from a human donor in good health (CMV status not recorded). Some clones in this sample may be carry-over from other donors' samples. The chain uses TRBV6-1 and TRBJ1-4; D is undetermined. The CDR3 loop reads CASRGAATNEKLFF. The CDR3 DNA is TGTGCCAGCAGGGGAGCAGCAACTAATGAAAAACTGTTTTTT.